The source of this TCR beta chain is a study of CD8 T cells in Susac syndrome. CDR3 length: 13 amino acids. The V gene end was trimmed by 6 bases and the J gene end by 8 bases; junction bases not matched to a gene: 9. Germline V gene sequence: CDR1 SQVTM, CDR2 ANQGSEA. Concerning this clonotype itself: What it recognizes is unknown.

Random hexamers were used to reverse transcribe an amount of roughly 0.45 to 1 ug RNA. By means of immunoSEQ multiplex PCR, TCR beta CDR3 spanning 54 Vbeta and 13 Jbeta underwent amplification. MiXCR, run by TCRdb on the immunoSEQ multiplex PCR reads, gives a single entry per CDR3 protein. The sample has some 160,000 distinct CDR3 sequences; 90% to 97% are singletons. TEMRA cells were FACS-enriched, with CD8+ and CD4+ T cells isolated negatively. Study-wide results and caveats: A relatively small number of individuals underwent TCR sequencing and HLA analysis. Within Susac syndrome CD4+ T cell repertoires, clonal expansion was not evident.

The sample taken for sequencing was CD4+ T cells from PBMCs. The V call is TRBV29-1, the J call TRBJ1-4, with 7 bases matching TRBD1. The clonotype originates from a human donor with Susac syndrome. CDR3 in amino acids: CSVTRAGGEKLFF. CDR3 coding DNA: TGCAGCGTGACAAGAGCAGGGGGAGAAAAACTGTTTTTT. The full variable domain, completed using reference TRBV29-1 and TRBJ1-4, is SAVISQKPSRDICQRGTSLTIQCQVDSQVTMMFWYRQQPGQSLTLIATANQGSEATYESGFVIDKFPISRPNLTFSTLTVSNMSPEDSSIYLCSVTRAGGEKLFFGSGTQLSVL.